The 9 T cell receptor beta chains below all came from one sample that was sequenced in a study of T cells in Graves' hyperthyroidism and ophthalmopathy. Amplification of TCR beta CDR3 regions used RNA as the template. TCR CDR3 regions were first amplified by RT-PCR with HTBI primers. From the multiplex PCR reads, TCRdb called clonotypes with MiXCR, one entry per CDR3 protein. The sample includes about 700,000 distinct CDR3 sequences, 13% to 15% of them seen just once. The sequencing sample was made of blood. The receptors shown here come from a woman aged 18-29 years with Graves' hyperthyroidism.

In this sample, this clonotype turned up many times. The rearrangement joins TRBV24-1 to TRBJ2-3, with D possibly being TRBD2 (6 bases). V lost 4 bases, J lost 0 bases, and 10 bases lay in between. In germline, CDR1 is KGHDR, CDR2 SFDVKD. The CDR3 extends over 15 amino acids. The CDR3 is CATSEVGTSTDTQYF. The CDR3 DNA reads TGTGCCACCAGTGAGGTAGGGACTAGCACAGATACGCAGTATTTT.

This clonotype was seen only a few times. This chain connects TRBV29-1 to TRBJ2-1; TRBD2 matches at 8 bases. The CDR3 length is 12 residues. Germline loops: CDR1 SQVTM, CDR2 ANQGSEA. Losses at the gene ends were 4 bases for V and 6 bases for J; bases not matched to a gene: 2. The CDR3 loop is CSVGRGVNEQFF. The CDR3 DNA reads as TGCAGCGTTGGGCGGGGGGTCAATGAGCAGTTCTTC.

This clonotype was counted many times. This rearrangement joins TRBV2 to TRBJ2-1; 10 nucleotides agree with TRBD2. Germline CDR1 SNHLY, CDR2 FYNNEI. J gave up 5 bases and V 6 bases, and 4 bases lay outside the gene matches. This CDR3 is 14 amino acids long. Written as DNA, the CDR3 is TGTGCCAGCAGGACTAGCGGGCTTAACAATGAGCAGTTCTTC. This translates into CASRTSGLNNEQFF.

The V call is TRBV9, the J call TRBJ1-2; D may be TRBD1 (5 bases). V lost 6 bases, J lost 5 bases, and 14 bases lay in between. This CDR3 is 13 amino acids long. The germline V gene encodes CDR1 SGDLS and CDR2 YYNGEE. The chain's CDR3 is CASKPGLKYGYTF. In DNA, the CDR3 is TGTGCCAGCAAGCCGGGACTTAAATATGGCTACACCTTC.

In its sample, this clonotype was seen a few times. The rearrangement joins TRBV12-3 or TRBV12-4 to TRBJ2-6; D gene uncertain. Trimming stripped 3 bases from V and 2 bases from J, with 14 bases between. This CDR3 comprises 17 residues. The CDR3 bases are TGTGCCAGCAGTTTTGGAATGCCCCAACCTGGGGCCAACGTCCTGACTTTC. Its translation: CASSFGMPQPGANVLTF.

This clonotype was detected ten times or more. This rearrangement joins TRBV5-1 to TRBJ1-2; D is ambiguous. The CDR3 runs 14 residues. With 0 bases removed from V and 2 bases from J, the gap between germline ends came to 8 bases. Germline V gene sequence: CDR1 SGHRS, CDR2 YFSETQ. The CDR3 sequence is CASSLVTTNYGYTF. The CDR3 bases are TGCGCCAGCAGCTTGGTGACTACCAACTATGGCTACACCTTC.

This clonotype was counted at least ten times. CDR3 sequence: CASRRRAGQETQYF. Written as DNA, the CDR3 is TGTGCCAGCAGACGGAGGGCAGGCCAAGAGACCCAGTACTTC. This chain links TRBV12-3 or TRBV12-4 with TRBJ2-5; D is perhaps TRBD2 (6 bases). The V gene lost 6 bases and the J gene lost 1 base, with 12 bases spanning the gap. The CDR3 covers 14 residues.

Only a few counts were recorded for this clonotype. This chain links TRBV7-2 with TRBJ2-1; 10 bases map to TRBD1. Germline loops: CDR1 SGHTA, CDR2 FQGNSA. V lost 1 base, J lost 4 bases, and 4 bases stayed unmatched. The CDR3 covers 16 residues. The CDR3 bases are TGTGCCAGCAGCTTAGGGGGGACAGGGGTTTACAATGAGCAGTTCTTC. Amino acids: CASSLGGTGVYNEQFF. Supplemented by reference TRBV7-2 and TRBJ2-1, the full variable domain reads GAGVSQSPSNKVTEKGKDVELRCDPISGHTALYWYRQSLGQGLEFLIYFQGNSAPDKSGLPSDRFSAERTGGSVSTLTIQRTQQEDSAVYLCASSLGGTGVYNEQFFGPGTRLTVL.

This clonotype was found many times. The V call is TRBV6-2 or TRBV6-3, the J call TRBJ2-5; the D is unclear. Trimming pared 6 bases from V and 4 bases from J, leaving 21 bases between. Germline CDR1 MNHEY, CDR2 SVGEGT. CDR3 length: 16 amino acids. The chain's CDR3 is CASSSSSWAIRETQYF. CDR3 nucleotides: TGTGCCAGCAGCTCCAGTTCCTGGGCCATTCGAGAGACCCAGTACTTC.